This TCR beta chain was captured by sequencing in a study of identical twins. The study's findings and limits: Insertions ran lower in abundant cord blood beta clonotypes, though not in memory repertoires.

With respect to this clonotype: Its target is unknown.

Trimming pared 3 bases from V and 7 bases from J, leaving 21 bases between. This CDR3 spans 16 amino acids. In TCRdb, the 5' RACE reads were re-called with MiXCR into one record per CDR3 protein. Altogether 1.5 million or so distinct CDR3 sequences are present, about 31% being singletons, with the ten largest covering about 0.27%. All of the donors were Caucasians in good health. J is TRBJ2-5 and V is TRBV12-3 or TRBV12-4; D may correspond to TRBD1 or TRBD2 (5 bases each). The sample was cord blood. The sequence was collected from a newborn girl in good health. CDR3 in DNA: TGTGCCAGCAGTTTGGGGGAGACATGGAATTTGGGGACCCAGTACTTC. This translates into CASSLGETWNLGTQYF.